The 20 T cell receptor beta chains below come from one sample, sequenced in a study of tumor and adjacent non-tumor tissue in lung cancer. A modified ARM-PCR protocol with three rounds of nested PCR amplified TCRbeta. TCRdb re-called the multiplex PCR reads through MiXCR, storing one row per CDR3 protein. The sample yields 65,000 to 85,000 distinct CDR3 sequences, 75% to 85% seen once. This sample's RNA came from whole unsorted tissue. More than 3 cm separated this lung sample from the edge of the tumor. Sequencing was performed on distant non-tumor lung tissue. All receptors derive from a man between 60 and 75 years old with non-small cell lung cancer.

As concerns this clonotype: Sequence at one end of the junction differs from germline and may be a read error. The CDR3 sequence: CASSDYGYNEQSF. In nucleotides, the CDR3 is TGTGCCAGCAGTGATTACGGCTACAATGAGCAGTCCTTC. The V call is TRBV6-1, the J call TRBJ2-1; D gene ambiguous. The CDR3 consists of 13 residues. The germline gives CDR1 MNHNS, CDR2 SASEGT.

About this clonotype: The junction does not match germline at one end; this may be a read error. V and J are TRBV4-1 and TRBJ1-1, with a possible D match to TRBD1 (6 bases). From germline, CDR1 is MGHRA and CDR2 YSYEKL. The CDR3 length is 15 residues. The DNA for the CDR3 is TGCGCCAACAGCCAAGGGCAGACCCGGGACACTGAAACTTTCTTT. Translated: CANSQGQTRDTETFF.

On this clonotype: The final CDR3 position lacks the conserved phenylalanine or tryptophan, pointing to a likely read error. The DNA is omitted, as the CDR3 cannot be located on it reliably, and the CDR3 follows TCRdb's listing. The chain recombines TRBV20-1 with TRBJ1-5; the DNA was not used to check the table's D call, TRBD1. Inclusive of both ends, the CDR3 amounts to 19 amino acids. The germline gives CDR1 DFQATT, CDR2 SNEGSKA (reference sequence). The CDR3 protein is CSAEGAGTLSWYSNRPRHV.

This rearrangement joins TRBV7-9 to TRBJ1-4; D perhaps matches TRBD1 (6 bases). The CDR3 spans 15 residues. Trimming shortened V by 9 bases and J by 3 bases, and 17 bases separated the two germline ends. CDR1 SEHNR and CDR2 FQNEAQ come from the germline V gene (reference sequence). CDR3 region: CARSISGVANEKLFF. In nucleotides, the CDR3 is TGTGCCAGGAGTATTTCAGGGGTGGCTAATGAAAAACTGTTTTTT.

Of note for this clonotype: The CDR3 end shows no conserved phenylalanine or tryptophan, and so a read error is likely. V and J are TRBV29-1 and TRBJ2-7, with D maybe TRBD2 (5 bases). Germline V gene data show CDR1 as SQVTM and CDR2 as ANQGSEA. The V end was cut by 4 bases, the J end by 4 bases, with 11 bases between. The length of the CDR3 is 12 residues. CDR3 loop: CSVVGPGYEQYL. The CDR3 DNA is TGCAGCGTTGTAGGACCGGGGTACGAGCAGTACCTC.

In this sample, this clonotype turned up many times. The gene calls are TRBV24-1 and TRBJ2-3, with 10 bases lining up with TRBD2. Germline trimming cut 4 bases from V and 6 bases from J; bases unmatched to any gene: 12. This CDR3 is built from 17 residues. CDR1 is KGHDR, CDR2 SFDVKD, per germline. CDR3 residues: CATSEPVAGGDPDTQYF. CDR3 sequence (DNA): TGTGCCACCAGTGAGCCCGTAGCGGGAGGAGACCCGGATACGCAGTATTTT.

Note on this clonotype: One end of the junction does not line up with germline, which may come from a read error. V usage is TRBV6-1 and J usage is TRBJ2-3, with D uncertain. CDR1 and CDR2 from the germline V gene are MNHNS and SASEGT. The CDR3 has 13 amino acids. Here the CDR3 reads CASSEAFTDAQYF. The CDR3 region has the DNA TGTGCCAGCAGTGAAGCTTTCACAGATGCGCAGTATTTT.

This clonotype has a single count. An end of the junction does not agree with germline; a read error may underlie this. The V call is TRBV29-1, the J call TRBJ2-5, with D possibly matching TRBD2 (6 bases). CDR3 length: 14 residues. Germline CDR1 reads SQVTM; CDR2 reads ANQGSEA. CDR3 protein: CRVARGEEQETQYF. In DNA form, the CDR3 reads TGCAGAGTTGCCCGCGGGGAGGAACAGGAGACCCAGTACTTC. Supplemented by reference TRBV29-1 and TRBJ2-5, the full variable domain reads SAVISQKPSRDICQRGTSLTIQCQVDSQVTMMFWYRQQPGQSLTLIATANQGSEATYESGFVIDKFPISRPNLTFSTLTVSNMSPEDSSIYLCRVARGEEQETQYFGPGTRLLVL.

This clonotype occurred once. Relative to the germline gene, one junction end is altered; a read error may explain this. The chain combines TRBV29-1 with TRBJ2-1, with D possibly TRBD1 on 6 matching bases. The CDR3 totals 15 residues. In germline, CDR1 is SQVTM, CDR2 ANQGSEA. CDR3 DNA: TGCAGCGCAGACCCGATAGGGGGTATCTGCAATGAGCAGCTCTTC. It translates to CSADPIGGICNEQLF.

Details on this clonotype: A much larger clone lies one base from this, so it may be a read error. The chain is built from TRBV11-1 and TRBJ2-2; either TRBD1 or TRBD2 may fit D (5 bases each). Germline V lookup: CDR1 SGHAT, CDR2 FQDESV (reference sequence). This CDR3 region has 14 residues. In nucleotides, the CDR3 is TGTGCCAGCAACTATACTGGTGGGACCGGGGAGCTGTTTTTC. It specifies CASNYTGGTGELFF.

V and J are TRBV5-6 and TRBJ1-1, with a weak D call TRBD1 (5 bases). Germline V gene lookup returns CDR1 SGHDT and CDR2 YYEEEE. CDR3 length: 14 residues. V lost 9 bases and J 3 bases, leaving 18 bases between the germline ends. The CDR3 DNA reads TGTGCCAACATCTTGGTAGGGGCCCACACTGAAGCTTTCTTT. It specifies CANILVGAHTEAFF.

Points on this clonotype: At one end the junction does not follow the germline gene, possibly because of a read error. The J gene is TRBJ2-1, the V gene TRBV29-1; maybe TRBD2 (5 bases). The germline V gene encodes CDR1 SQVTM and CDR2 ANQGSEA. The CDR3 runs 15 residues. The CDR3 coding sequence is TGCAGCGTTCCACAATTAACGGGATCTGGGAATGAGAAGTTCTTC. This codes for CSVPQLTGSGNEKFF.

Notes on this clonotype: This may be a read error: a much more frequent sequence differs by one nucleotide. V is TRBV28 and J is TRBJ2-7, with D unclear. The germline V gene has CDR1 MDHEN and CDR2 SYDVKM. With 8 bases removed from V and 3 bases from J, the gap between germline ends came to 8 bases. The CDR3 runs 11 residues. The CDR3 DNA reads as TGTGCCAGCCACAGTGGCTACGAGCAGTACTTC. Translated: CASHSGYEQYF.

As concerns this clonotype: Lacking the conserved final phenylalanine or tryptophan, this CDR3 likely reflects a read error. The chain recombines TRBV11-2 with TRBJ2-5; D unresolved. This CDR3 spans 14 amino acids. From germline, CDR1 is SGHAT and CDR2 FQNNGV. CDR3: CASSTSDVQGTQYL. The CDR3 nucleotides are TGTGCCAGCAGCACATCCGACGTGCAAGGGACCCAGTACCTC.

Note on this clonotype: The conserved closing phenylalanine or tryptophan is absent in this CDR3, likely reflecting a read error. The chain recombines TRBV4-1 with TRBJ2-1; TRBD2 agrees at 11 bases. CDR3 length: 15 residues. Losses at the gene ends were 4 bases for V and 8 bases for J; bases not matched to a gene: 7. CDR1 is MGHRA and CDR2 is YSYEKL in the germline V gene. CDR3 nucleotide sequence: TGCGCCAGCAGCCCCATAGCGGGAGGGGAGGATGAGCAGTTCTAC. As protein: CASSPIAGGEDEQFY.

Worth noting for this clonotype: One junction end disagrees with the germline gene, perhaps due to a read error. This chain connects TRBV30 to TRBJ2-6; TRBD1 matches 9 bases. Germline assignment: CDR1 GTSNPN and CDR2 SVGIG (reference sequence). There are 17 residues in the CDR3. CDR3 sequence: CAWSVGDRGSGANILTF. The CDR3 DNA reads TGTGCCTGGAGTGTCGGAGACAGGGGGTCTGGGGCCAACATCCTGACTTTC.

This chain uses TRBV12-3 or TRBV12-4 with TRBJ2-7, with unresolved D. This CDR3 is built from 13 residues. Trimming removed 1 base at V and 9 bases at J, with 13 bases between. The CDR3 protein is CASSLVTPPGQYV. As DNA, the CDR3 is TGTGCCAGCAGTTTAGTCACCCCGCCCGGGCAGTACGTC.

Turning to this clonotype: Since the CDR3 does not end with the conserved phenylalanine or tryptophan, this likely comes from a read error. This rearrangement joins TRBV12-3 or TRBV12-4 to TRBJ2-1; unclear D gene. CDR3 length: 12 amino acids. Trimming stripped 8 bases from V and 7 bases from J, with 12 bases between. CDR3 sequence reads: CASRLRRNEQFS. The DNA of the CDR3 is TGTGCCAGCCGACTCAGACGTAATGAGCAGTTCTCC.

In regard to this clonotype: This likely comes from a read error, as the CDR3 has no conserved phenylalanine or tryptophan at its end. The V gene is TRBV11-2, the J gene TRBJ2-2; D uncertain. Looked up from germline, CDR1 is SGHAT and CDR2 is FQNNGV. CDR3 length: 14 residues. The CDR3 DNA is TGTGCCAGCAGTTTAGTCCCATCCTCCGGGGAGCTGTTTTTA. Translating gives CASSLVPSSGELFL.

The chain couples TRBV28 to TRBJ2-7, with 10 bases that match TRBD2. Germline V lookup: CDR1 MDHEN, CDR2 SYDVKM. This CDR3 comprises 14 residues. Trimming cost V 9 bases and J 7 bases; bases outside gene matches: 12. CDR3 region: CASSHSGRTLEQYF. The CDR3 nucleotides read TGTGCCAGTAGTCATAGCGGGAGGACCTTAGAGCAGTACTTC.